This paragraph covers one TCR beta chain sequence. Its specificity is not known. The identical CDR3 is also encoded by other nucleotide sequences in the sample. The CDR3 is 14 amino acids. Trimming cost V 3 bases and J 4 bases; bases outside gene matches: 2. Germline assignment: CDR1 MNHEY and CDR2 SVGAGI. CD4+ cells yielded CD45RA+ naive and CD45RA-negative memory subsets. The sample belongs to a study of shared clonotypes between healthy human individuals. Several immunoSEQ plates received, in even portions, the genomic DNA of each subset. Sequenced by immunoSEQ multiplex PCR; TCRdb stores in-frame clones only, minus some. The sample records about 770,000 clones, around 70% being singletons. The study, taken as a whole, reports: When compared with the clonotypes that were shared by all four sorted-subset donors, the non-shared clonotypes turned out to have lower generation probabilities.

The clonotype originates from a woman between 25 and 40 years old in good health. Sequencing was done on a sample of memory CD4+ T cells sorted from blood. Subset described: CD45RA-negative fraction. The rearrangement links TRBV6-5 to TRBJ2-7, with 11 bases that match TRBD2. CDR3 DNA: TGTGCCAGCAGTTATACTAGCGGGAGTTACGAGCAGTACTTC. Protein product: CASSYTSGSYEQYF.